The clone carrying this TCR beta chain has ten or more counts. TCRdb ran MiXCR on the RT-PCR reads and lists one entry per CDR3 protein. The sample shows around 600,000 distinct CDR3 sequences, approximately 11% of them seen only once. These data come from a study of response to subunit inactivated influenza vaccine. The CDR3 is made up of 16 amino acids. Trimming took 0 bases from V and 0 from J, leaving 12 bases between them. CDR1 is SGDLS and CDR2 is YYNGEE in the germline V gene. The same sample was also studied in work on T cells expressing NK-cell markers. As that report states: UMIs accompanied the 5'RACE template switching by which TCR beta cDNA was made.

This sequence was found in a man aged 50 to 59 who received an inactivated influenza vaccine. Sequenced here: PBMCs from blood, sampled on the day of vaccination. The chain couples TRBV9 to TRBJ1-1; D is undetermined. The CDR3 reads CASSVGPSAMNTEAFF. The CDR3 DNA sequence: TGTGCCAGCAGCGTAGGCCCAAGCGCTATGAACACTGAAGCTTTCTTT.